Presented here are 11 T cell receptor beta chains from one specimen sequenced in a study of T cell responses to AZD1222 COVID-19 vaccine. Some clones are missing from TCRdb's copy, which holds only in-frame ones; the method was immunoSEQ multiplex PCR. The table has some 110,000 clones, around 81% seen once; the top ten hold roughly 9.9%. The sample was peripheral blood, taken on day 0 of AZD1222 vaccination. Source of these receptors: an adult in good health.

The chain employs TRBV7-2 and TRBJ2-3; D is uncertain. V lost 4 bases and J 2 bases, leaving 4 bases between the germline ends. This CDR3 region has 12 residues. Per the germline V gene, CDR1 is SGHTA and CDR2 is FQGNSA. This chain's CDR3 is CASSSYTDTQYF. CDR3 sequence (DNA): TGTGCCAGCAGCTCCTACACAGATACGCAGTATTTT. Together with reference TRBV7-2 and TRBJ2-3, the CDR3 gives the full variable domain: GAGVSQSPSNKVTEKGKDVELRCDPISGHTALYWYRQSLGQGLEFLIYFQGNSAPDKSGLPSDRFSAERTGGSVSTLTIQRTQQEDSAVYLCASSSYTDTQYFGPGTRLTVL.

The rearrangement uses TRBV28 and TRBJ2-2, with 9 bases aligning to TRBD2. This CDR3 contains 14 residues. Germline V gives CDR1 MDHEN, CDR2 SYDVKM. V was clipped by 7 bases and J by 5 bases; unmatched bases: 5. This chain's CDR3 is CASTSGGLTGELFF. For the CDR3, the DNA is TGTGCCAGCACAAGCGGGGGGCTTACCGGGGAGCTGTTTTTT.

V is TRBV3-1 (or the pseudogene TRBV3-2) and J is TRBJ1-1; D gene ambiguous. Germline CDR1 LGHDT, CDR2 YNNKEL (reference sequence). V was cut by 4 bases and J by 6 bases, with 12 bases left in between. CDR3 length equals 13 residues. The CDR3, as DNA: TGTGCCAGCAGCCGTAGTGAGGTCCCTGAAGCTTTCTTT. This translates into CASSRSEVPEAFF.

The chain employs TRBV5-3 and TRBJ2-7; D is possibly TRBD1 (5 bases). TRBV5-3 is an open reading frame whose function is uncertain. The CDR3 runs to 12 residues. V lost 4 bases to trimming and J lost 7 bases, with 12 bases between them. The CDR3 DNA follows: TGTGCCAGAAGCGCTGTCTCAGGGGAGCAGTACTTC. Residues: CARSAVSGEQYF.

The gene calls are TRBV3-1 (or the pseudogene TRBV3-2) and TRBJ1-2; D unresolved. The germline V gene has CDR1 LGHDT and CDR2 YNNKEL (reference sequence). This CDR3 is 15 amino acids long. Trimming left V 6 bases short and J 0 bases short, with 14 bases between. CDR3 sequence (DNA): TGTGCCAGCAGACATGTAGGGAGCTCTAACTATGGCTACACCTTC. Its protein is CASRHVGSSNYGYTF.

The rearrangement links TRBV14 to TRBJ2-7, with D perhaps TRBD2 (6 bases). CDR1 SGHDN and CDR2 FVKESK come from the germline V gene. Trimming shortened V by 4 bases and J by 4 bases, and 14 bases separated the two germline ends. The CDR3 has 14 residues. CDR3 bases: TGTGCCAGCAGCCCCGCCGGGGGAGGATACGAGCAGTACTTC. Translation: CASSPAGGGYEQYF. Variable domain in full (rest from reference TRBV14 and TRBJ2-7): EAGVTQFPSHSVIEKGQTVTLRCDPISGHDNLYWYRRVMGKEIKFLLHFVKESKQDESGMPNNRFLAERTGGTYSTLKVQPAELEDSGVYFCASSPAGGGYEQYFGPGTRLTVT.

The sample holds one count of this clone. The chain links TRBV6-5 to TRBJ2-5; 8 nucleotides agree with TRBD2. J lost 2 bases, V lost 8 bases, and 10 bases had no gene match. The CDR3 sequence is 15 residues long. The germline V gene encodes CDR1 MNHEY and CDR2 SVGAGI. CDR3 nucleotides: TGTGCCAGCCACGCGAGCGGGGGACCTCAAGAGACCCAGTACTTC. This translates into CASHASGGPQETQYF.

The rearrangement uses TRBV3-1 (or the pseudogene TRBV3-2) and TRBJ1-3; D remains ambiguous. V lost 0 bases, J lost 10 bases, and 10 bases lay in between. This CDR3 contains 13 residues. The germline CDR1 and CDR2 sequences are LGHDT and YNNKEL (reference sequence). This CDR3 is CASSQEGGRTIYF. The CDR3 coding sequence is TGTGCCAGCAGCCAAGAGGGCGGAAGAACCATATATTTT.

The J gene is TRBJ2-1, the V gene TRBV3-1 (or the pseudogene TRBV3-2); the D gene is possibly TRBD2 (6 bases). CDR1 LGHDT and CDR2 YNNKEL come from the germline V gene (reference sequence). The germline V and J ends were trimmed by 1 base and 9 bases, with 13 bases remaining between them. CDR3 length: 14 amino acids. The CDR3 loop is CASSQVNGGAEQFF. As DNA, the CDR3 is TGTGCCAGCAGCCAAGTGAACGGAGGGGCTGAGCAGTTCTTC.

The chain links TRBV7-9 to TRBJ1-1; D not certain. The germline V and J ends were trimmed by 0 bases and 1 base, with 12 bases remaining between them. This CDR3 contains 16 residues. Germline loops: CDR1 SEHNR, CDR2 FQNEAQ (reference sequence). In DNA, the CDR3 is TGTGCCAGCAGCTTAGCGTGGAGCAGTTGGAACACTGAAGCTTTCTTT. Its protein is CASSLAWSSWNTEAFF.

In its sample, this clone was seen once. The gene calls are TRBV3-1 (or the pseudogene TRBV3-2) and TRBJ2-7; 10 bases match TRBD1. Germline CDR1 and CDR2: LGHDT and YNNKEL (reference sequence). This CDR3 spans 15 amino acids. The junction had 5 bases not matched to a gene; V was cut back by 4 bases and J by 2 bases. DNA for the CDR3: TGTGCCAGCAGCCCCTCCGGGACAGGGGCCTACGAGCAGTACTTC. Translation gives CASSPSGTGAYEQYF.